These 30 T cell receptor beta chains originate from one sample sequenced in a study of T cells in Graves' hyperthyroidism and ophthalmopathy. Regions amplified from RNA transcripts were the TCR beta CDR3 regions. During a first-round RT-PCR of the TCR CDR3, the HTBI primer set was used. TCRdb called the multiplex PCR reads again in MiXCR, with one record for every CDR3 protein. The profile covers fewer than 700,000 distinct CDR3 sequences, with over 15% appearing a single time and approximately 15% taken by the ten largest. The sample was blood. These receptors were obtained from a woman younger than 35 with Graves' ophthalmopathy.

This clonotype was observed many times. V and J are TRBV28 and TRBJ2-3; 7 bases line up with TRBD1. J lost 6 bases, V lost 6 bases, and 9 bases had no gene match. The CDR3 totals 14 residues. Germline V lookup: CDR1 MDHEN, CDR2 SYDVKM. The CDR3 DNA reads TGTGCCAGCAGCTCTGACAGGGCCACCGATACGCAGTATTTT. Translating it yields CASSSDRATDTQYF.

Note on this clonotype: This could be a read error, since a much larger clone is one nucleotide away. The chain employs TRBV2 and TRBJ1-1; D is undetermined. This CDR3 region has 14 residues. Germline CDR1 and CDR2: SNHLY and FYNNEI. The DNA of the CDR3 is TGTGCCAGCAAAACAGAACCAGTGAACACTGGAGCTTTCTTT. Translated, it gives CASKTEPVNTGAFF.

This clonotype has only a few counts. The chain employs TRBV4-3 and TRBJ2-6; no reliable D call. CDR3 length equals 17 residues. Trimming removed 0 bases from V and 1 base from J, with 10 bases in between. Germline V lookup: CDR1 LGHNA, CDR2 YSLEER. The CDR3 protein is CASSQEWNLSGANVLTF. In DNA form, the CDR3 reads TGCGCCAGCAGCCAAGAATGGAACCTATCTGGGGCCAACGTCCTGACTTTC.

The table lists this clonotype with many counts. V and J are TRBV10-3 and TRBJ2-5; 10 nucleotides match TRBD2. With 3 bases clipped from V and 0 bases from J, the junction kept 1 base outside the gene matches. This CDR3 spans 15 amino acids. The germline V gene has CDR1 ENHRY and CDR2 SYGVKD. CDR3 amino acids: CAISEAGGYQETQYF. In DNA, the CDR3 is TGTGCCATCAGTGAAGCGGGAGGGTACCAAGAGACCCAGTACTTC.

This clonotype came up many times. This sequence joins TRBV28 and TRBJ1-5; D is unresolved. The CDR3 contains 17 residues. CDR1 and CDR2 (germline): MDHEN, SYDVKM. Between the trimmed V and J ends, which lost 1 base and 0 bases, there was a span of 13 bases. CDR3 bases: TGTGCCAGCAGTTTATTTGGGCCAGGCCGTAGCAATCAGCCCCAGCATTTT. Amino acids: CASSLFGPGRSNQPQHF.

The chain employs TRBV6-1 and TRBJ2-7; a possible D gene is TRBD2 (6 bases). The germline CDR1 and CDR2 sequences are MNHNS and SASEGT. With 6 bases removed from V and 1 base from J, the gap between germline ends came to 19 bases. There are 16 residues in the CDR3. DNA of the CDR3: TGTGCCAGCAGCCCCGCTGGAGGGCAGACATCCTACGAGCAGTACTTC. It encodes CASSPAGGQTSYEQYF.

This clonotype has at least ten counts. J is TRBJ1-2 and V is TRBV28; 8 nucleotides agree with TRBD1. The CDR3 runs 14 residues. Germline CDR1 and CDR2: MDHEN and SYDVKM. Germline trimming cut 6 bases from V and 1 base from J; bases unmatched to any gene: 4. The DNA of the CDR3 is TGTGCCAGCAGCCCAGGGGGCCTTAACTATGGCTACACCTTC. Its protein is CASSPGGLNYGYTF.

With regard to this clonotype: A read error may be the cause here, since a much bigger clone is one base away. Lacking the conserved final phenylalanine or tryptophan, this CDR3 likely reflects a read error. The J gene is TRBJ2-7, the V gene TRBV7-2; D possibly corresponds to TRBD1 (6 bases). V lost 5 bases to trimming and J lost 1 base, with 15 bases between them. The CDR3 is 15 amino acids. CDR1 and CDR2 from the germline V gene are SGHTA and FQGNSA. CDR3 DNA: TGTGCCAGCAGCCAGGGGACATTGAAATCCTACGAGCAGTACTTA. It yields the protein CASSQGTLKSYEQYL.

This CDR3 is CASWTGIPLYEQYF. The CDR3 DNA is TGTGCCAGCTGGACCGGCATACCTCTCTACGAGCAGTACTTC. V and J are TRBV28 and TRBJ2-7; D not resolved. With 8 bases removed from V and 3 bases from J, the gap between germline ends came to 17 bases. Germline loops: CDR1 MDHEN, CDR2 SYDVKM. The CDR3 totals 14 residues.

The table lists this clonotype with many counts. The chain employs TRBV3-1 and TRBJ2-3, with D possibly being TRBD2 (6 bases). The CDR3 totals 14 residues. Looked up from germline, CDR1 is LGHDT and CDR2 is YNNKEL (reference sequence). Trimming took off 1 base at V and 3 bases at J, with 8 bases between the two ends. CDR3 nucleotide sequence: TGTGCCAGCAGCCAAGTTCGGGGGACAGATACGCAGTATTTT. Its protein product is CASSQVRGTDTQYF.

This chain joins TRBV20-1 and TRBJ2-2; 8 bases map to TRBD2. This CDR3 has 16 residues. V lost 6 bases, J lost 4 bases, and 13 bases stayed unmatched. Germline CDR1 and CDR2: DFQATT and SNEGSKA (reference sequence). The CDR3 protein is CSAQPTSGRGTGELFF. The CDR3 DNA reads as TGCAGTGCGCAACCTACTAGCGGCCGAGGCACCGGGGAGCTGTTTTTT.

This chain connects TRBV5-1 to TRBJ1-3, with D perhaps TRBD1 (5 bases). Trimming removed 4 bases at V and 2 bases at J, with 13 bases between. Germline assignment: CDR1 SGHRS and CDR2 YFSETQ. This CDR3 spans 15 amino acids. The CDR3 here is CASSSQGGPGNTIYF. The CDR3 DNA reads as TGCGCCAGCAGCAGCCAGGGAGGCCCTGGAAACACCATATATTTT. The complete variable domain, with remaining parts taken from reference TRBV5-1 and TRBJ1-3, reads KAGVTQTPRYLIKTRGQQVTLSCSPISGHRSVSWYQQTPGQGLQFLFEYFSETQRNKGNFPGRFSGRQFSNSRSEMNVSTLELGDSALYLCASSSQGGPGNTIYFGEGSWLTVV.

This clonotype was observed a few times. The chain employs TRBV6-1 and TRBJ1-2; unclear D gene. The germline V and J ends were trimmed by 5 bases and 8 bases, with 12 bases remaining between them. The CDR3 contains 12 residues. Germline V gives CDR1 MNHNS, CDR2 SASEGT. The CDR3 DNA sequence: TGTGCCAGCAGTCTGGGTTCGGGGGGCTACACCTTC. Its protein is CASSLGSGGYTF.

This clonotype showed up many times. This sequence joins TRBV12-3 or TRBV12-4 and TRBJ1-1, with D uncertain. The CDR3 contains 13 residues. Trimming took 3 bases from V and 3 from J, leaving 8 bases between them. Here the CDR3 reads CASSFTDDTEAFF. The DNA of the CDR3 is TGTGCCAGCAGTTTTACAGACGACACTGAAGCTTTCTTT.

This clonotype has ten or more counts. CDR3 bases: TGTGCCACCAGTGAAGAGAAGCATCAGCCCCAGCATTTT. Protein product: CATSEEKHQPQHF. The chain uses TRBV24-1 and TRBJ1-5, with no clear D. The CDR3 totals 13 residues. Germline V gene sequence: CDR1 KGHDR, CDR2 SFDVKD. Deletions cut 4 bases from V and 5 bases from J, with 8 bases between.

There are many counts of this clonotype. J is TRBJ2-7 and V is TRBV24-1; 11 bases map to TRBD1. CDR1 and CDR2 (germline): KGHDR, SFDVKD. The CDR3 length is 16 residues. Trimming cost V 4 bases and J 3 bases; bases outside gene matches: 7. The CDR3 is CATSELPGTGGYEQYF. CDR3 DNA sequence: TGTGCCACCAGTGAGTTGCCCGGGACAGGGGGCTACGAGCAGTACTTC.

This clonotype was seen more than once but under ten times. Written as DNA, the CDR3 is TGCGCCAGCAGCCAAGAGCCAGGGAGGGAGACCCAGTACTTC. Protein sequence: CASSQEPGRETQYF. This chain links TRBV4-1 with TRBJ2-5; D may be TRBD2 (6 bases). This CDR3 comprises 14 residues. Trimming took off 0 bases at V and 5 bases at J, with 10 bases between the two ends. The germline CDR1 and CDR2 sequences are MGHRA and YSYEKL.

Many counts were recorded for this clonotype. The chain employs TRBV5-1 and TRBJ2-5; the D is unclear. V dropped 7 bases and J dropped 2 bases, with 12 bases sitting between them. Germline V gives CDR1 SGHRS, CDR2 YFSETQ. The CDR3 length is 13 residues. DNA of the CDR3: TGCGCCAGCGCCTCCGAGTTACAAGAGACCCAGTACTTC. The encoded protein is CASASELQETQYF.

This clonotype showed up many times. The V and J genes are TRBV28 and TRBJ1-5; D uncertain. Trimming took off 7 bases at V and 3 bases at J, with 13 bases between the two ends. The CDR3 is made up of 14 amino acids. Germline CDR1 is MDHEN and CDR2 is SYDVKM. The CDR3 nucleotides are TGTGCCAGCAATCCTCCGGGCCACAATCAGCCCCAGCATTTT. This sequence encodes CASNPPGHNQPQHF.

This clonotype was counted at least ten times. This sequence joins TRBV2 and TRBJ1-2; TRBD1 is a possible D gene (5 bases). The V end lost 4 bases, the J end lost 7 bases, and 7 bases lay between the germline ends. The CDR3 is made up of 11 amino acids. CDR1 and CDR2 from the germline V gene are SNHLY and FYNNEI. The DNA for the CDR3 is TGTGCCAGCAGTGCGGGACTTGGCTACACCTTC. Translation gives CASSAGLGYTF.

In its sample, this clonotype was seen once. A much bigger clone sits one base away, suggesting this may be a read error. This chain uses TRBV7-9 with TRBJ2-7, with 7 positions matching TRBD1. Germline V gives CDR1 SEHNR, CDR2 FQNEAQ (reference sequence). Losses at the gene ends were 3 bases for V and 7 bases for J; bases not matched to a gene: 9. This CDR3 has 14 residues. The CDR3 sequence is CASSLHEGAGEQYF. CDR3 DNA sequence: TGTGCCAGCAGCTTGCACGAGGGGGCAGGGGAGCAGTACTTC.

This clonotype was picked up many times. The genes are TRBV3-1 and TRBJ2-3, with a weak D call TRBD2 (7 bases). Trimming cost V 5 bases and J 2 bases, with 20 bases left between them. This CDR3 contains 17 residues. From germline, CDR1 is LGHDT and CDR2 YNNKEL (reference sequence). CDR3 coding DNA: TGTGCCAGCAGCTTCGCAATCGGGGGGCCACCCACAGATACGCAGTATTTT. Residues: CASSFAIGGPPTDTQYF.

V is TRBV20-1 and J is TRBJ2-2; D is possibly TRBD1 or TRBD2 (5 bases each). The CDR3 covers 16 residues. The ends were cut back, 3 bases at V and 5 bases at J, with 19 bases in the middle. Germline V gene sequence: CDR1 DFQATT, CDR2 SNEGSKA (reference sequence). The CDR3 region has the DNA TGCAGTGCTAGTTCTCCGGGACCACTTGGGACCGGGGAGCTGTTTTTT. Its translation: CSASSPGPLGTGELFF.

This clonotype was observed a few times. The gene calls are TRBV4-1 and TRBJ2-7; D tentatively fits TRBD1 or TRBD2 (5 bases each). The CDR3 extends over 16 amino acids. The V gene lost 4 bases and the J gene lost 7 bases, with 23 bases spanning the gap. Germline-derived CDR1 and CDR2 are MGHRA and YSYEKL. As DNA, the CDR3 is TGCGCCAGCAGCCCAAGGGGCCCGGGAATTTTCGGGGAGCAGTACTTC. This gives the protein CASSPRGPGIFGEQYF.

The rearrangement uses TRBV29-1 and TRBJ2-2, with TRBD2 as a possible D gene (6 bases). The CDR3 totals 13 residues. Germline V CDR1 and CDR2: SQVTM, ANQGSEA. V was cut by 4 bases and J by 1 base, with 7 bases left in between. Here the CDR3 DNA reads TGCAGCGTTGCGGGGGAGAACACCGGGGAGCTGTTTTTT. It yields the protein CSVAGENTGELFF.

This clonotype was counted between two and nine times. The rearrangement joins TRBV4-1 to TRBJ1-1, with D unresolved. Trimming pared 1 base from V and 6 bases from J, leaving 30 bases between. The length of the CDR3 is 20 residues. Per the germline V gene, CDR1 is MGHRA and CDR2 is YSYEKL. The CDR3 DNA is TGCGCCAGCAGCCAAGGTTTGATCGCCCTAAAGGGAAGGTCGGGAGCTGAAGCTTTCTTT. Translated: CASSQGLIALKGRSGAEAFF.

CDR3 sequence reads: CSARDLRGSNYGYTF. CDR3 nucleotides: TGCAGTGCTAGAGATTTGCGGGGAAGTAACTATGGCTACACCTTC. The chain employs TRBV20-1 and TRBJ1-2; D remains ambiguous. Trimming left V 0 bases short and J 1 base short, with 12 bases between. CDR3 length: 15 residues. Germline V gene lookup returns CDR1 DFQATT and CDR2 SNEGSKA (reference sequence).

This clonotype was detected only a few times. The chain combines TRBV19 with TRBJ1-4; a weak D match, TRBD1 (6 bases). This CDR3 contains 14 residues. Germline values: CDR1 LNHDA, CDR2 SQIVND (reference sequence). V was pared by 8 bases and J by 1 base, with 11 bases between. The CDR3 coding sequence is TGTGCCAGTGGATCACAGGGAACTAATGAAAAACTGTTTTTT. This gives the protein CASGSQGTNEKLFF.

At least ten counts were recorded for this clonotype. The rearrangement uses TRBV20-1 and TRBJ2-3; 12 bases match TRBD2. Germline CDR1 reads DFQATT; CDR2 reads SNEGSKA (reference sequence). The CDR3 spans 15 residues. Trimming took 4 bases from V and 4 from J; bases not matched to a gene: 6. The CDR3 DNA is TGCAGTGCTATAATGACTAGCGGGGGTCCAGATACGCAGTATTTT. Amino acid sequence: CSAIMTSGGPDTQYF.

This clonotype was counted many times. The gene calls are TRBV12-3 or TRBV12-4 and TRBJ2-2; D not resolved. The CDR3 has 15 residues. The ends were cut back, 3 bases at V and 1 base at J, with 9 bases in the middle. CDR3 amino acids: CASSFSDMNTGELFF. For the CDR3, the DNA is TGTGCCAGCAGTTTTTCGGATATGAACACCGGGGAGCTGTTTTTT.